Presented here are 31 T cell receptor beta chains from one specimen sequenced in a study of CD8 T cells in ankylosing spondylitis. MiXCR, run by TCRdb on the 5' RACE reads, gives a single entry per CDR3 protein. This sample has 450,000 to 550,000 distinct CDR3 sequences; under 5.5% occur once, and the top ten carry roughly 3.5%. Study results and caveats: Made up of about eight highly homologous variants, a TCR beta motif appeared characteristic of ankylosing spondylitis blood.

These receptors' antigens are unknown. What was sequenced was blood, either unsorted or a sorted T cell fraction (not recorded which). These receptor sequences come from a male donor with ankylosing spondylitis.

This clonotype appeared a few times. This chain connects TRBV10-3 to TRBJ1-4; TRBD1 might be the D (6 bases). Germline CDR1 ENHRY, CDR2 SYGVKD. The CDR3 is made up of 15 amino acids. V gave up 0 bases and J gave up 7 bases, with 12 bases separating them. The CDR3 sequence: CAISESDRTGEKLFF. The CDR3 DNA sequence: TGTGCCATCAGTGAGTCTGACAGGACGGGTGAAAAACTGTTTTTT.

J is TRBJ2-1 and V is TRBV6-2 or TRBV6-3; 13 nucleotides align to TRBD2. Per the germline V gene, CDR1 is MNHEY and CDR2 is SVGEGT. The ends lost 0 bases at V and 4 bases at J; junction bases unmatched: 18. The CDR3 sequence is 22 residues long. The CDR3 DNA sequence: TGTGCCAGCAGTTACTCGTCGGGTCCGGGGAAGGAGGGACTAGCGGGGTACAATGAGCAGTTCTTC. This gives the protein CASSYSSGPGKEGLAGYNEQFF.

As regards this clonotype: Possible read error: a much larger clone is one base away. This chain connects TRBV7-8 to TRBJ2-1, with 7 bases matching TRBD2. The CDR3 contains 13 residues. Germline V gene lookup returns CDR1 SGHVS and CDR2 FQNEAQ. J lost 9 bases, V lost 1 base, and 3 bases had no gene match. This chain's CDR3 is CASSLGGRAEQFF. For the CDR3, the DNA is TGTGCCAGCAGCTTAGGAGGGAGGGCTGAGCAGTTCTTC.

In this sample, this clonotype turned up many times. V is TRBV18 and J is TRBJ2-1; 14 positions match TRBD2. Germline CDR1 reads KGHSH; CDR2 reads LQKENI. The CDR3 length is 17 residues. Trimming cost V 2 bases and J 7 bases; bases outside gene matches: 7. In nucleotides, the CDR3 is TGTGCCAGCTCACCAGAAGGGACTAGCGGGAGAGCAAATGAGCAGTTCTTC. This gives the protein CASSPEGTSGRANEQFF.

This clonotype was observed many times. The chain links TRBV4-3 to TRBJ1-5; TRBD1 might be the D (5 bases). The CDR3 consists of 16 residues. The germline gives CDR1 LGHNA, CDR2 YSLEER. V was trimmed by 2 bases and J by 6 bases, leaving 17 bases between them. The chain's CDR3 is CASSQSPWGVGQPQHF. The CDR3 DNA follows: TGCGCCAGCAGCCAATCCCCGTGGGGGGTCGGTCAGCCCCAGCATTTT.

In its sample, this clonotype was seen many times. This chain uses TRBV20-1 with TRBJ2-1, with 12 positions matching TRBD2. The V gene's germline CDR1 is DFQATT and CDR2 SNEGSKA (reference sequence). V gave up 6 bases and J gave up 8 bases; unmatched junction bases: 11. The CDR3 is made up of 15 amino acids. In DNA, the CDR3 is TGCAGTGCGATATTTTCTAGCGGGAGGGCGGATGAGCAGTTCTTC. It encodes CSAIFSSGRADEQFF.

This clonotype came up many times. The chain recombines TRBV7-9 with TRBJ2-7, with D possibly being TRBD2 (5 bases). V was shortened by 3 bases and J by 6 bases, with 15 bases between the two germline ends. The CDR3 is made up of 14 amino acids. Germline CDR1 SEHNR, CDR2 FQNEAQ (reference sequence). CDR3 DNA sequence: TGTGCCAGCAGCTTGTACGCTGCGGCGGGCGAGCAGTACTTC. Translating it yields CASSLYAAAGEQYF.

As concerns this clonotype: The germline gene is not matched at one end of the junction; a read error may be the cause. J is TRBJ1-1 and V is TRBV3-1; TRBD1 might be the D (6 bases). Germline values: CDR1 LGHDT, CDR2 YNNKEL (reference sequence). CDR3 length: 13 amino acids. CDR3 sequence (DNA): TGTGCCAGCAGCCCGGACAGCCGCTCAAACCCCAACTTT. This encodes CASSPDSRSNPNF.

Many counts were recorded for this clonotype. CDR3 sequence: CASSLSSRGRHTGELFF. The CDR3 region has the DNA TGTGCCAGCAGCCTTAGTTCCAGGGGGCGACACACCGGGGAGCTGTTTTTT. This rearrangement joins TRBV7-8 to TRBJ2-2, with TRBD1 identical over 8 bases. The CDR3 is made up of 17 amino acids. Unmatched junction bases numbered 11, after V lost 5 bases and J lost 3 bases. Germline CDR1 and CDR2: SGHVS and FQNEAQ.

This clonotype appeared many times. The chain links TRBV20-1 to TRBJ2-5, with a weak D call TRBD1 (5 bases). The germline CDR1 and CDR2 sequences are DFQATT and SNEGSKA (reference sequence). The CDR3 sequence is 14 residues long. V was trimmed by 2 bases and J by 2 bases, leaving 12 bases between them. The CDR3 nucleotides read TGCAGTGCTAGATGGGGCGTGGGGCAAGAGACCCAGTACTTC. It encodes CSARWGVGQETQYF.

This clonotype appeared a single time. The chain recombines TRBV6-5 with TRBJ2-3, with a weak D call TRBD1 (5 bases). Germline assignment: CDR1 MNHEY and CDR2 SVGAGI. V was pared by 2 bases and J by 3 bases, with 18 bases between. This CDR3 comprises 17 residues. The DNA for the CDR3 is TGTGCCAGCAGTTACGCGCCCGGTGGGGCTACAACAGATACGCAGTATTTT. Translation: CASSYAPGGATTDTQYF.

Many counts were recorded for this clonotype. The chain links TRBV9 to TRBJ2-5; TRBD2 agrees at 7 bases. Trimming at V came to 4 bases and at J to 4 bases, leaving 22 bases not matched to a gene. CDR3 length: 19 amino acids. Germline CDR1 is SGDLS and CDR2 is YYNGEE. The DNA for the CDR3 is TGTGCCAGCAGCCTCTCCCTGGGACCGCCTAGCGGCAGGGTAGAGACCCAGTACTTC. As protein: CASSLSLGPPSGRVETQYF.

In the case of this clonotype: A clone one base away is much larger, so this may be a read error. The V and J genes are TRBV5-1 and TRBJ2-3, with TRBD2 matching over 8 bases. The V and J ends lost 3 bases and 4 bases, in that order; junction bases with no gene match: 10. Germline CDR1 reads SGHRS; CDR2 reads YFSETQ. The CDR3 totals 16 residues. The DNA of the CDR3 is TGCGCCAGCAGCTGGCAGGGACCAGCGGGGGCAGATACGCAGTATTTT. Translation: CASSWQGPAGADTQYF.

In this sample, this clonotype turned up many times. The chain carries TRBV25-1 and TRBJ2-7, with a weak D call TRBD1 (7 bases). V lost 3 bases and J 3 bases, leaving 15 bases between the germline ends. CDR3 length: 15 residues. Per the germline V gene, CDR1 is MGHDK and CDR2 is SYGVNS. The CDR3, as DNA: TGTGCCAGCAGTGACCAGGGGGGTATAGGCTACGAGCAGTACTTC. Residues: CASSDQGGIGYEQYF.

The rearrangement uses TRBV5-5 and TRBJ2-1; D call uncertain. From germline, CDR1 is SGHKS and CDR2 YYEKEE (reference sequence). The CDR3 runs to 14 residues. Trimming stripped 0 bases from V and 7 bases from J, with 11 bases between. In DNA form, the CDR3 reads TGTGCCAGCAGCTTGGGACCGAATAGGAATGAGCAGTTCTTC. This translates into CASSLGPNRNEQFF.

This clonotype was found many times. The chain employs TRBV20-1 and TRBJ1-5, with 8 bases fitting TRBD1. CDR1 and CDR2 from the germline V gene are DFQATT and SNEGSKA (reference sequence). This CDR3 region has 15 residues. J lost 7 bases, V lost 6 bases, and 14 bases had no gene match. CDR3 DNA: TGCAGTGCCCCTCGGACAGGGCGGGTTGGACAGCCCCAGCATTTT. Its protein product is CSAPRTGRVGQPQHF.

This clonotype was recorded at least ten times. The genes are TRBV10-3 and TRBJ1-5, with TRBD1 matching 7 bases. The junction had 4 bases not matched to a gene; V was cut back by 4 bases and J by 4 bases. Germline CDR1 is ENHRY and CDR2 is SYGVKD. The CDR3 is 14 residues long. The CDR3 here is CAISGGQKNQPQHF. The CDR3 region has the DNA TGTGCCATCAGTGGGGGACAGAAAAATCAGCCCCAGCATTTT.

This clonotype was counted at least ten times. This sequence joins TRBV4-3 and TRBJ2-1, with TRBD2 identical over 7 bases. The V and J ends lost 4 bases and 4 bases, in that order; junction bases with no gene match: 4. The germline V gene encodes CDR1 LGHNA and CDR2 YSLEER. The CDR3 has 14 amino acids. CDR3 amino acids: CASSLERDYNEQFF. DNA of the CDR3: TGCGCCAGCAGCCTCGAGCGGGATTACAATGAGCAGTTCTTC.

This clonotype was detected many times. The J gene is TRBJ1-4, the V gene TRBV5-5; TRBD1 agrees at 9 bases. Germline values: CDR1 SGHKS, CDR2 YYEKEE (reference sequence). The V gene end was trimmed by 3 bases and the J gene end by 7 bases; junction bases not matched to a gene: 10. The CDR3 contains 16 residues. The CDR3 DNA follows: TGTGCCAGCAGCTGGGGATCGGGACAGGGCTTTGAAAAACTGTTTTTT. Translating it yields CASSWGSGQGFEKLFF.

Ten or more counts support this clonotype. The rearrangement joins TRBV7-2 to TRBJ2-3; D perhaps matches TRBD2 (6 bases). Germline assignment: CDR1 SGHTA and CDR2 FQGNSA. The CDR3 totals 15 residues. V lost 7 bases, J lost 1 base, and 15 bases lay in between. CDR3 bases: TGTGCCAGCACTGGTGGCGGGGCCCGCACAGATACGCAGTATTTT. As protein: CASTGGGARTDTQYF.

This clonotype has at least ten counts. The V call is TRBV19, the J call TRBJ1-2; D not resolved. Trimming left V 1 base short and J 2 bases short, with 8 bases between. Germline V CDR1 and CDR2: LNHDA, SQIVND (reference sequence). This CDR3 comprises 14 residues. The CDR3 sequence: CASSIVPRNYGYTF. Here the CDR3 DNA reads TGTGCCAGTAGTATAGTGCCGAGAAACTATGGCTACACCTTC.

This clonotype was seen many times. This chain joins TRBV11-2 and TRBJ1-6; 7 bases agree with TRBD1. Germline CDR1 reads SGHAT; CDR2 reads FQNNGV. V trimming: 6 bases; J trimming: 7 bases; junction bases outside the gene matches: 12. There are 16 residues in the CDR3. CDR3 sequence reads: CASRSLRQGRNSPLHF. CDR3 DNA sequence: TGTGCCAGCAGATCACTGAGACAGGGACGGAATTCACCCCTCCACTTT.

The table lists this clonotype with many counts. The chain employs TRBV7-2 and TRBJ2-7; no clear D gene. The CDR3 is 14 amino acids. V lost 5 bases and J lost 0, with 11 bases in between. CDR1 and CDR2 (germline): SGHTA, FQGNSA. The CDR3 is CASSLRPLSYEQYF. The CDR3 region has the DNA TGTGCCAGCAGCCTCCGACCACTCTCCTACGAGCAGTACTTC.

This clonotype was seen at least ten times. This rearrangement joins TRBV4-3 to TRBJ1-1; 7 nucleotides line up with TRBD1. The ends lost 0 bases at V and 5 bases at J; junction bases unmatched: 9. The CDR3 length is 16 residues. Germline values: CDR1 LGHNA, CDR2 YSLEER. The CDR3 sequence: CASSQEGIGGVTEAFF. The DNA for the CDR3 is TGCGCCAGCAGCCAAGAGGGCATAGGGGGCGTGACTGAAGCTTTCTTT.

This clonotype was observed at least ten times. The CDR3 sequence is CSARGTGGRGYTF. CDR3 DNA sequence: TGCAGTGCTAGAGGGACAGGGGGGAGAGGCTACACCTTC. The chain uses TRBV20-1 and TRBJ1-2; TRBD1 aligns across 10 bases. V shed 1 base and J 8 bases; nucleotides not matched to a gene: 4. The CDR3 covers 13 residues. Per the germline V gene, CDR1 is DFQATT and CDR2 is SNEGSKA (reference sequence).

At least ten counts were recorded for this clonotype. The chain combines TRBV7-2 with TRBJ2-5; the match to TRBD2 covers 12 bases. Per germline, CDR1 SGHTA and CDR2 FQGNSA. V lost 6 bases to trimming and J lost 4 bases; unmatched junction nucleotides: 6. The CDR3 sequence is 15 residues long. CDR3 sequence (DNA): TGTGCCAGCAGTTTCGGACTAGCGGGAAGAGAGACCCAGTACTTC. Translation gives CASSFGLAGRETQYF.

This clonotype appeared many times. The chain joins TRBV24-1 to TRBJ2-5; 9 positions match TRBD1. The CDR3 loop spans 15 amino acids. Germline lookup yields CDR1 KGHDR and CDR2 SFDVKD. With V trimmed by 3 bases and J by 8 bases, 9 bases remained unmatched. The CDR3 bases are TGTGCCACCAGTGATCCGCGAGGACAGGGGCAAACCCAGTACTTC. This sequence encodes CATSDPRGQGQTQYF.

This clonotype was counted at least ten times. V usage is TRBV10-3 and J usage is TRBJ1-6, with TRBD1 matching 7 bases. CDR3 length equals 14 residues. Losses at the gene ends were 10 bases for V and 4 bases for J; bases not matched to a gene: 7. From germline, CDR1 is ENHRY and CDR2 SYGVKD. CDR3: CASLPGQYNSPLHF. The CDR3 region has the DNA TGTGCCAGCCTGCCGGGACAGTATAATTCACCCCTCCACTTT.

This clonotype showed up just a few times. The V call is TRBV20-1, the J call TRBJ1-6; 8 positions agree with TRBD1. V lost 0 bases and J lost 10; bases outside the gene matches: 20. This CDR3 spans 19 amino acids. Per the germline V gene, CDR1 is DFQATT and CDR2 is SNEGSKA (reference sequence). CDR3 protein: CSARDPGRGPEVGRSPLHF. Here the CDR3 DNA reads TGCAGTGCTAGAGATCCGGGCAGGGGGCCAGAAGTGGGTAGATCACCCCTCCACTTT.

This clonotype has ten or more counts. This rearrangement joins TRBV7-9 to TRBJ2-3; 12 nucleotides agree with TRBD2. CDR1 is SEHNR, CDR2 FQNEAQ, per germline (reference sequence). Trimming at V came to 5 bases and at J to 3 bases, leaving 3 bases not matched to a gene. CDR3 length equals 15 residues. The DNA of the CDR3 is TGTGCCAGCAGCCTGGGGACTAGCGGGACAGATACGCAGTATTTT. This gives the protein CASSLGTSGTDTQYF.

This clonotype was seen repeatedly, ten times or more. CDR3 region: CASSEPGSGVETQYF. The CDR3 nucleotides are TGTGCCAGCAGTGAACCCGGTAGCGGTGTGGAGACCCAGTACTTC. The rearrangement uses TRBV25-1 and TRBJ2-5; maybe TRBD2 (6 bases). Trimming removed 2 bases at V and 5 bases at J, with 15 bases between. Germline loops: CDR1 MGHDK, CDR2 SYGVNS. The CDR3 has 15 residues.